A selection of T cell receptor beta chains follows, all from one sample in a study of response to subunit inactivated influenza vaccine. TCRdb re-analysed the RT-PCR reads in MiXCR, keeping a single row per CDR3 protein. This table has a few hundred thousand distinct CDR3 sequences, 11% to 15% appearing once. The sample consisted of PBMCs from blood, taken about 11 days after vaccination. The receptors here all came from a man between 50 and 59 years old who received an inactivated influenza vaccine. CDR3s include the opening cysteine and the closing phenylalanine or tryptophan. D genes are given only for firm matches. Only some rows state a clone size, as once, few, many or a class for expanded clones.

j_call: TRBJ2-3
v_call: TRBV28
clone_size: few
d_call: -
cdr3_nt: TGTGCCAGCAGTTTTCGTTTTGGGAACACAGATACGCAGTATTTT
cdr3_aa: CASSFRFGNTDTQYF

j_call: TRBJ1-2
v_call: TRBV28
clone_size: many
d_call: -
cdr3_nt: TGTGCCACCACCGGGACACCTTCTAACTATGGCTACACCTTC
cdr3_aa: CATTGTPSNYGYTF

j_call: TRBJ2-7
v_call: TRBV2
clone_size: few
d_call: TRBD2
cdr3_nt: TGTGCCAGCAAGCCCGGGACTAGTAAGGAGCAGTACTTC
cdr3_aa: CASKPGTSKEQYF

j_call: TRBJ1-3
v_call: TRBV12-3/TRBV12-4
clone_size: -
d_call: -
cdr3_nt: TGTGCCAGCAGTACCAGAAGAAGCTCTGGAAACACCATATATTTT
cdr3_aa: CASSTRRSSGNTIYF

j_call: TRBJ2-1
v_call: TRBV6-2/TRBV6-3
clone_size: -
d_call: TRBD2
cdr3_nt: TGTGCCAGCAGACGGGGACTAGTCACGAGGAATGAGCAGTTCTTC
cdr3_aa: CASRRGLVTRNEQFF

j_call: TRBJ2-1
v_call: TRBV15
clone_size: -
d_call: TRBD1
cdr3_nt: TGTGCCACCAGCAGAGACCGACAGGGTGGCTACAATGAGCAGTTCTTC
cdr3_aa: CATSRDRQGGYNEQFF

j_call: TRBJ2-7
v_call: TRBV11-2
clone_size: -
d_call: -
cdr3_nt: TGTGCCAGCAGCTTAGGCGGGGAGCCGGGGGTCTACGAGCAGTACTTC
cdr3_aa: CASSLGGEPGVYEQYF

j_call: TRBJ2-3
v_call: TRBV11-1
clone_size: -
d_call: -
cdr3_nt: TGTGCCAGCAGCTCAGCCATTGGGATTGCGGCAGATACGCAGTATTTT
cdr3_aa: CASSSAIGIAADTQYF

j_call: TRBJ2-3
v_call: TRBV7-2
clone_size: -
d_call: TRBD2
cdr3_nt: TGTGCCAGCAGCTTATTCGCGGGAGTGGATACGCAGTATTTT
cdr3_aa: CASSLFAGVDTQYF

j_call: TRBJ2-1
v_call: TRBV5-1
clone_size: many
d_call: -
cdr3_nt: TGCGCCAGCAGCTTGGCACAGAATGTAAATGAGCAGTTCTTC
cdr3_aa: CASSLAQNVNEQFF

j_call: TRBJ2-5
v_call: TRBV28
clone_size: few
d_call: -
cdr3_nt: TGTGCCAGCAGTCGAGGCGGACTTGAGGGTAGCAGCCAAGAGACCCAGTACTTC
cdr3_aa: CASSRGGLEGSSQETQYF

j_call: TRBJ1-5
v_call: TRBV5-1
clone_size: -
d_call: -
cdr3_nt: TGCGCCAGCAGCTTGGGGCAGGGAGAAGGACAGCCCCAGCATTTT
cdr3_aa: CASSLGQGEGQPQHF

j_call: TRBJ1-5
v_call: TRBV12-2
clone_size: -
d_call: -
cdr3_nt: TGTGCAAGTCGGGAACCAGGGGTTACGAATCAGCCCCAGCATTTT
cdr3_aa: CASREPGVTNQPQHF

j_call: TRBJ1-2
v_call: TRBV6-1
clone_size: -
d_call: -
cdr3_nt: TGTGCCAGCACCAGTCCTGCTAACTATGGCTACACCTTC
cdr3_aa: CASTSPANYGYTF

j_call: TRBJ2-1
v_call: TRBV28
clone_size: many
d_call: -
cdr3_nt: TGTGCCAGCGCTGGTGGGACGTACAATGAGCAGTTCTTC
cdr3_aa: CASAGGTYNEQFF

j_call: TRBJ1-2
v_call: TRBV29-1
clone_size: -
d_call: TRBD1
cdr3_nt: TGCAGCGCCCACTGGGGACAGGGTTATGGCTACACCTTC
cdr3_aa: CSAHWGQGYGYTF

j_call: TRBJ2-7
v_call: TRBV28
clone_size: -
d_call: -
cdr3_nt: TGTGCCAGCAGTTCCATCGGGGGATCTACCTACGAGCAGTACTTC
cdr3_aa: CASSSIGGSTYEQYF

j_call: TRBJ2-1
v_call: TRBV7-9
clone_size: few
d_call: -
cdr3_nt: TGTGCCAGCAGCTCTCGCGAGGGCTATGAGCAGTTCTTC
cdr3_aa: CASSSREGYEQFF

j_call: TRBJ2-1
v_call: TRBV20-1
clone_size: few
d_call: TRBD2
cdr3_nt: TGCAGTGCTAGTGGCGGGAGGGCCGCTGATGAGCAGTTCTTC
cdr3_aa: CSASGGRAADEQFF

j_call: TRBJ2-1
v_call: TRBV10-3
clone_size: -
d_call: -
cdr3_nt: TGTGCCATCACCGAACAAAAATACAATGAGCAGTTCTTC
cdr3_aa: CAITEQKYNEQFF

j_call: TRBJ2-3
v_call: TRBV28
clone_size: few
d_call: TRBD2
cdr3_nt: TGTGCCAGCAGTTTCGCGTTCGGGGGGTGGGGCACAGATACGCAGTATTTT
cdr3_aa: CASSFAFGGWGTDTQYF

j_call: TRBJ1-3
v_call: TRBV5-1
clone_size: few
d_call: -
cdr3_nt: TGCGCCAGCAGCGACGTAAGTGGAAACACCATATATTTT
cdr3_aa: CASSDVSGNTIYF

j_call: TRBJ2-7
v_call: TRBV6-2/TRBV6-3
clone_size: few
d_call: -
cdr3_nt: TGTGCCAGCAGTTACGCCGGGTCAGATAAGTCCTACGAGCAGTACTTC
cdr3_aa: CASSYAGSDKSYEQYF

j_call: TRBJ1-2
v_call: TRBV5-1
clone_size: many
d_call: -
cdr3_nt: TGCGCCAGCAGCTTGGGACGGTCTAACTATGGCTACACCTTC
cdr3_aa: CASSLGRSNYGYTF

j_call: TRBJ1-1
v_call: TRBV5-1
clone_size: many
d_call: TRBD1
cdr3_nt: TGCGCCAGCAGCTTGGGGACAGGGTTGGCTACTGAAGCTTTCTTT
cdr3_aa: CASSLGTGLATEAFF

j_call: TRBJ2-3
v_call: TRBV11-1
clone_size: -
d_call: TRBD2
cdr3_nt: TGTGCCAGCAGCTTCCCTGCGACTAGCGGGAGTTCGTCCACAGATACGCAGTATTTT
cdr3_aa: CASSFPATSGSSSTDTQYF

j_call: TRBJ2-5
v_call: TRBV12-3/TRBV12-4
clone_size: -
d_call: TRBD1
cdr3_nt: TGTGCCAGCAGCCCACAGGGGCCCATGAAGACCCAGTACTTC
cdr3_aa: CASSPQGPMKTQYF

j_call: TRBJ2-3
v_call: TRBV7-9
clone_size: -
d_call: TRBD1
cdr3_nt: TGTGCCAGCAGCCAACAACAGGGGGTTTCAGATACGCAGTATTTT
cdr3_aa: CASSQQQGVSDTQYF

j_call: TRBJ2-1
v_call: TRBV4-3
clone_size: many
d_call: -
cdr3_nt: TGCGCCAGCAGCCAAGATTTCGGATCGGGGGCTCTTAATGCGCAGTTCTTC
cdr3_aa: CASSQDFGSGALNAQFF

j_call: TRBJ2-7
v_call: TRBV5-8
clone_size: -
d_call: -
cdr3_nt: TGTGCCAGCAGCTTAAGGACTTTTTCCTACGAGCAGTACTTC
cdr3_aa: CASSLRTFSYEQYF

j_call: TRBJ2-7
v_call: TRBV5-5
clone_size: -
d_call: -
cdr3_nt: TGTGCCAGCAGCTTGGAGGGGGGGGCCTACGAGCAGTACTTC
cdr3_aa: CASSLEGGAYEQYF

j_call: TRBJ2-2
v_call: TRBV2
clone_size: -
d_call: -
cdr3_nt: TGTGCCAGCAATGGAGTGTATAGCTCCGGGGAGCTGTTTTTT
cdr3_aa: CASNGVYSSGELFF

j_call: TRBJ2-7
v_call: TRBV5-1
clone_size: -
d_call: -
cdr3_nt: TGCGCCAGCAGCCCGTTTGACGCGGGTTTCGACGAGCAGTACTTC
cdr3_aa: CASSPFDAGFDEQYF

j_call: TRBJ2-7
v_call: TRBV20-1
clone_size: few
d_call: -
cdr3_nt: TGCAGTGCCCCCAGGCGAGACTACGAGCAGTACTTC
cdr3_aa: CSAPRRDYEQYF

j_call: TRBJ1-2
v_call: TRBV5-1
clone_size: many
d_call: -
cdr3_nt: TGCGCCAGCAGCTCCGGGACCGGAGGTTTGGGCTATGGCTACACCTTC
cdr3_aa: CASSSGTGGLGYGYTF

j_call: TRBJ2-1
v_call: TRBV20-1
clone_size: -
d_call: TRBD2
cdr3_nt: TGCAGTGCAAGTGGAAGCGGGGGCCCTCCCAATGAGCAGTTCTTC
cdr3_aa: CSASGSGGPPNEQFF

j_call: TRBJ2-7
v_call: TRBV12-3/TRBV12-4
clone_size: -
d_call: -
cdr3_nt: TGTGCCAGCAGTAGAGGGTTGGCTAAGGCCTACGAGCAGTACTTC
cdr3_aa: CASSRGLAKAYEQYF

j_call: TRBJ2-1
v_call: TRBV20-1
clone_size: few
d_call: -
cdr3_nt: TGCAGTGCTCATCCGACTTCGGCGAGTGAGCAGTTCTTC
cdr3_aa: CSAHPTSASEQFF

j_call: TRBJ2-7
v_call: TRBV7-2
clone_size: -
d_call: -
cdr3_nt: TGTGCCAGCAGCTTATCCCCGGTCTCCTACGAGCAGTACTTC
cdr3_aa: CASSLSPVSYEQYF

j_call: TRBJ2-7
v_call: TRBV12-3/TRBV12-4
clone_size: few
d_call: -
cdr3_nt: TGTGCCAGCAGTAACCTACTAAGGTACGAGCAGTACTTC
cdr3_aa: CASSNLLRYEQYF

j_call: TRBJ1-6
v_call: TRBV12-3/TRBV12-4
clone_size: -
d_call: -
cdr3_nt: TGTGCCAGCAGTTTATCGGGTGGGCAATATAATTCACCCCTCCACTTT
cdr3_aa: CASSLSGGQYNSPLHF

j_call: TRBJ2-1
v_call: TRBV7-3
clone_size: -
d_call: -
cdr3_nt: TGTGCCAGCAGCCCATCCCTGGACAATGAGCAGTTCTTC
cdr3_aa: CASSPSLDNEQFF

j_call: TRBJ2-1
v_call: TRBV25-1
clone_size: few
d_call: -
cdr3_nt: TGTGCCAGCAGTGAACAGGGAAGCGGATACAATGAGCAGTTCTTC
cdr3_aa: CASSEQGSGYNEQFF

j_call: TRBJ2-7
v_call: TRBV12-3/TRBV12-4
clone_size: many
d_call: -
cdr3_nt: TGTGCCAGCAGTTTAGGGGTCTGGGGCCTCGAGCAGTACTTC
cdr3_aa: CASSLGVWGLEQYF

j_call: TRBJ2-5
v_call: TRBV7-9
clone_size: -
d_call: -
cdr3_nt: TGTGCCAGCACCGATGTTGGCAGGGGTTCAGAGACCCAGTACTTC
cdr3_aa: CASTDVGRGSETQYF

j_call: TRBJ2-5
v_call: TRBV5-1
clone_size: few
d_call: -
cdr3_nt: TGCGCCAGCAGCTTGGCCGACGAGACCCAGTACTTC
cdr3_aa: CASSLADETQYF